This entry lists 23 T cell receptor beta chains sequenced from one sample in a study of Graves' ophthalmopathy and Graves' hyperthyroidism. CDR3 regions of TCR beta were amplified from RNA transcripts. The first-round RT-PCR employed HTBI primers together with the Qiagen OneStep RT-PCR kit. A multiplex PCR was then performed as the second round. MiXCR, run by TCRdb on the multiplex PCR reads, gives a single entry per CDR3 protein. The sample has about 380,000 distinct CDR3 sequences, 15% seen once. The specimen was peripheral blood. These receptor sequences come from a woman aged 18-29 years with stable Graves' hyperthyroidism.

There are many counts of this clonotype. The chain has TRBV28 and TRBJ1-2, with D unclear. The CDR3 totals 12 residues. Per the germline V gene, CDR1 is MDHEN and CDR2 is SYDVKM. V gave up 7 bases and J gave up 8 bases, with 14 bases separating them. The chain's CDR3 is CASTVGSRGYTF. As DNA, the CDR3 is TGTGCCAGCACCGTCGGCTCCCGCGGCTACACCTTC.

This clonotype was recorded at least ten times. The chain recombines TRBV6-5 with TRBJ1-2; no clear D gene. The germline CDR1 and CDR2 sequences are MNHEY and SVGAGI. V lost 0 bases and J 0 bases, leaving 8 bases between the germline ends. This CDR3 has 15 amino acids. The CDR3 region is CASSYSWGANYGYTF. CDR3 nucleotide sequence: TGTGCCAGCAGTTACTCGTGGGGAGCTAACTATGGCTACACCTTC.

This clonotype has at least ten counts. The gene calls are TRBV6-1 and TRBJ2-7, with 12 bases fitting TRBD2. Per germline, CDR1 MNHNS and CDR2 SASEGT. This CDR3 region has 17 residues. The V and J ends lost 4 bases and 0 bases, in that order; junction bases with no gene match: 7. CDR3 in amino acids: CASSVTSGGPSSYEQYF. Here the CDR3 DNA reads TGTGCCAGCAGTGTGACTAGCGGGGGCCCTAGCTCCTACGAGCAGTACTTC.

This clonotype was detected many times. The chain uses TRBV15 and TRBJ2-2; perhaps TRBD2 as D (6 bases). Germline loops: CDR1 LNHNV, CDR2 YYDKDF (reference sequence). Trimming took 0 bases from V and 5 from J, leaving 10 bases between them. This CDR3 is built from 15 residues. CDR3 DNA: TGTGCCACCAGCAGAGAGCGGGGTGATACCGGGGAGCTGTTTTTT. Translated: CATSRERGDTGELFF.

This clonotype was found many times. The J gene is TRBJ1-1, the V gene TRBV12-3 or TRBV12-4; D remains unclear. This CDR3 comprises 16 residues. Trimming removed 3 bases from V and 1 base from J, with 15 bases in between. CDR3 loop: CASSFAVADENTEAFF. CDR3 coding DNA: TGTGCCAGCAGTTTCGCTGTCGCGGATGAGAACACTGAAGCTTTCTTT.

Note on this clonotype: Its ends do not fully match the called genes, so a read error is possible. CDR3 sequence: CASSLTLKGTSAVYEQYF. CDR3 bases: TGTGCCAGCAGTTTAACCTTAAAGGGGACTAGCGCCGTCTACGAGCAGTACTTC. The chain has TRBV7-3 and TRBJ2-7; 10 nucleotides match TRBD2. Germline CDR1 is SGHTA and CDR2 is FQGTGA. This CDR3 comprises 18 residues.

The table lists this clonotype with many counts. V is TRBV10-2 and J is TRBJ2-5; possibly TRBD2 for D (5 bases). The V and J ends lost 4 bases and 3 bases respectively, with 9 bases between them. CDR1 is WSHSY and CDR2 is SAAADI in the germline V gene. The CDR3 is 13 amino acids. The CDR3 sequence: CASSADWEETQYF. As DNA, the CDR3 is TGCGCCAGCAGTGCGGACTGGGAAGAGACCCAGTACTTC.

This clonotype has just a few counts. Written as DNA, the CDR3 is TGTGCCAGCAGCTTGGTTCCTTCGGGAAACACCATATATTTT. Amino acid sequence: CASSLVPSGNTIYF. The rearrangement links TRBV5-8 to TRBJ1-3, with D unresolved. The CDR3 length is 14 residues. V lost 0 bases and J lost 4, with 8 bases in between. Germline CDR1 reads SGHTS; CDR2 reads YDEGEE.

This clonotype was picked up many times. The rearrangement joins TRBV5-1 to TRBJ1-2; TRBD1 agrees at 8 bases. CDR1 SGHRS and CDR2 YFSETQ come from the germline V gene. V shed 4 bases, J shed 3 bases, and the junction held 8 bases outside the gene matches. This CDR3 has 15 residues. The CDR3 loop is CASSRLPGQDYGYTF. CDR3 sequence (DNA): TGCGCCAGCAGCCGACTACCGGGACAGGACTATGGCTACACCTTC.

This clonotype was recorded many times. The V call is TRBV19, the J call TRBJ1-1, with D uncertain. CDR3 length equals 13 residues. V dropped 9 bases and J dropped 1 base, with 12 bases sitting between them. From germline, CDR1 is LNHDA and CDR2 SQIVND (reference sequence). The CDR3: CASHTTANTEAFF. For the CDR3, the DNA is TGTGCCAGCCACACGACTGCGAACACTGAAGCTTTCTTT.

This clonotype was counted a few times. In DNA, the CDR3 is TGTGCCAGCTCACCAGCGAGTACTGGAAACACCATATATTTT. Its protein product is CASSPASTGNTIYF. The rearrangement joins TRBV18 to TRBJ1-3; D unclear. Germline-derived CDR1 and CDR2 are KGHSH and LQKENI. V was pared by 2 bases and J by 2 bases, with 7 bases between. The CDR3 length is 14 residues. The variable domain in full, with the rest retrieved from reference TRBV18 and TRBJ1-3, is NAGVMQNPRHLVRRRGQEARLRCSPMKGHSHVYWYRQLPEEGLKFMVYLQKENIIDESGMPKERFSAEFPKEGPSILRIQQVVRGDSAAYFCASSPASTGNTIYFGEGSWLTVV.

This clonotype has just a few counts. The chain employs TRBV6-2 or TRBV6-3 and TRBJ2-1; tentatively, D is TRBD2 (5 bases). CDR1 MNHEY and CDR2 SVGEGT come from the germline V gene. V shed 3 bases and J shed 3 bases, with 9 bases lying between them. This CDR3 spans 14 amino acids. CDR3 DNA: TGTGCCAGCAGTTATGACTACAGCTACAATGAGCAGTTCTTC. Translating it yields CASSYDYSYNEQFF.

In DNA, the CDR3 is TGTGCCAGCAGCAACCTGGGACAGCTATCTGGAAACACCATATATTTT. Amino acids: CASSNLGQLSGNTIYF. The chain combines TRBV3-1 with TRBJ1-3, with 7 bases aligning to TRBD1. Germline V gives CDR1 LGHDT, CDR2 YNNKEL (reference sequence). V shed 5 bases, J shed 1 base, and the junction held 8 bases outside the gene matches. The CDR3 is made up of 16 amino acids. The full variable domain, its missing parts supplied by reference TRBV3-1 and TRBJ1-3, is DTAVSQTPKYLVTQMGNDKSIKCEQNLGHDTMYWYKQDSKKFLKIMFSYNNKELIINETVPNRFSPKSPDKAHLNLHINSLELGDSAVYFCASSNLGQLSGNTIYFGEGSWLTVV.

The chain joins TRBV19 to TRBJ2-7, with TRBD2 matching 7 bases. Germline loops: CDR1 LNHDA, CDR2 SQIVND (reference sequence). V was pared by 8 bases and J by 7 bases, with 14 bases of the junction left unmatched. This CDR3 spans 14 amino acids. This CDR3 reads CASSYGTTLKEQYF. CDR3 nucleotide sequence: TGTGCCAGTTCCTACGGGACTACCCTTAAGGAGCAGTACTTC.

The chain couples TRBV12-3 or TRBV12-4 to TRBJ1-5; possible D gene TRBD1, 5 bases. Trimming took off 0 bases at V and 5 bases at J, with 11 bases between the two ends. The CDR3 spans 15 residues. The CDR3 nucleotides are TGTGCCAGCAGTTTAGCGGTGACAGTAGATCAGCCCCAGCATTTT. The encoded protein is CASSLAVTVDQPQHF.

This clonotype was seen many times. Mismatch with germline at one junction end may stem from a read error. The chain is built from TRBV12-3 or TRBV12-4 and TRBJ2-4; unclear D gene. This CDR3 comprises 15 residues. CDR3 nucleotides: TGTGCCAGCAGCCACCATGGTCCAGCCAAAAACATTAAGTACTTC. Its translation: CASSHHGPAKNIKYF.

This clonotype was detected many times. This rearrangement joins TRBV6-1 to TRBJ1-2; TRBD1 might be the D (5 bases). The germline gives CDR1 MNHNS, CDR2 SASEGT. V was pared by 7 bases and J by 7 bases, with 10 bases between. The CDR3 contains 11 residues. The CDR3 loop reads CASNRGVGYTF. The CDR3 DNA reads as TGTGCCAGCAACAGAGGGGTTGGCTACACCTTC.

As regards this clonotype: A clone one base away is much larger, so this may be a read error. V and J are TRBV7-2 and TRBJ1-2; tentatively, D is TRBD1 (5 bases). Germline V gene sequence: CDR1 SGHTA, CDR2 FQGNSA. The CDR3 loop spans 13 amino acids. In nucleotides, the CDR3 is TGTGCCAGCAGCCGGATGGGGGTATCTGGCTACTCCTTC. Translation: CASSRMGVSGYSF.

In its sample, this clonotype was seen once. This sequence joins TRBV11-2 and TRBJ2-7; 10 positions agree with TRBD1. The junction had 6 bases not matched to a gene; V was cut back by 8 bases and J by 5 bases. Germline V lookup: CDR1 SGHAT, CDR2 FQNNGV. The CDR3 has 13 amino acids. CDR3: CASRSTGGNEQYF. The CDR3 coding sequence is TGTGCCAGCCGATCGACAGGGGGCAACGAGCAGTACTTC.

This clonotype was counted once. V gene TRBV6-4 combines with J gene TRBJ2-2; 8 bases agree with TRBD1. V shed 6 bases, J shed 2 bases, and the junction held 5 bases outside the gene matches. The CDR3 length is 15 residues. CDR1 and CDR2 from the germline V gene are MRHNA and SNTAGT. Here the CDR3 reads CASRGTGSNTGELFF. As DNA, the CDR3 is TGTGCCAGCAGGGGGACAGGTAGCAACACCGGGGAGCTGTTTTTT.

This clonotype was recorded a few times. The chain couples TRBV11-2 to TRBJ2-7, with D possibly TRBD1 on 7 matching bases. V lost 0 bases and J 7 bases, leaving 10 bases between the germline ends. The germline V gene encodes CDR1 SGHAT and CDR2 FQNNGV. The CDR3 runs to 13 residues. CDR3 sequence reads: CASSLEAGGEQYF. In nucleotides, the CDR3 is TGTGCCAGCAGCTTAGAGGCAGGGGGGGAGCAGTACTTC. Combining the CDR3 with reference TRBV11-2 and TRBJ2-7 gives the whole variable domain EAGVAQSPRYKIIEKRQSVAFWCNPISGHATLYWYQQILGQGPKLLIQFQNNGVVDDSQLPKDRFSAERLKGVDSTLKIQPAKLEDSAVYLCASSLEAGGEQYFGPGTRLTVT.

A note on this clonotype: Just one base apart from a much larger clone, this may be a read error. Here the CDR3 reads CSANDRKAYNSHLHF. The DNA of the CDR3 is TGCAGTGCCAACGACAGGAAAGCCTATAATTCACACCTCCACTTT. J is TRBJ1-6 and V is TRBV20-1, with D possibly TRBD1 on 6 matching bases. In germline, CDR1 is DFQATT, CDR2 SNEGSKA (reference sequence). The CDR3 totals 15 residues.

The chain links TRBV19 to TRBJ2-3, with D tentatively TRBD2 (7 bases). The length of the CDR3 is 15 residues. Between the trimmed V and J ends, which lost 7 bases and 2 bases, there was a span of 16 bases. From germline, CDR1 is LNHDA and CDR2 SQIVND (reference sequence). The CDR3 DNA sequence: TGTGCCAGTAAGAGGGGGGGGGGCCCCACAGATACGCAGTATTTT. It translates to CASKRGGGPTDTQYF.